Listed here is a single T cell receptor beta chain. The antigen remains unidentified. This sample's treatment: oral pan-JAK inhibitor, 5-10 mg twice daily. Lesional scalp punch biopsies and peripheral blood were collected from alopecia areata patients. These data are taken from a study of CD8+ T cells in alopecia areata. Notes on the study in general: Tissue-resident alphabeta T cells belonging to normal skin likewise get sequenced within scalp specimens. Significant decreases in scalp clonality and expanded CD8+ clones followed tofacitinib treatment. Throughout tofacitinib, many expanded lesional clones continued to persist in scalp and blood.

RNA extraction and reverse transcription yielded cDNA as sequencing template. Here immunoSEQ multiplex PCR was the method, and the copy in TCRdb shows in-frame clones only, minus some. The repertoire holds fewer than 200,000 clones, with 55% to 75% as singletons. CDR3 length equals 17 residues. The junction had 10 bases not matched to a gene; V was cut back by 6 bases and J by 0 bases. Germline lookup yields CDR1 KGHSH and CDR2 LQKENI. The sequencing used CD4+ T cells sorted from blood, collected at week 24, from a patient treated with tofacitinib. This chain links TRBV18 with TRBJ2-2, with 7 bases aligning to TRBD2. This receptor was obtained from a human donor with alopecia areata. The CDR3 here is CASSTNLAVTNTGELFF. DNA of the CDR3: TGTGCCAGCTCTACCAATCTAGCGGTTACGAACACCGGGGAGCTGTTTTTT. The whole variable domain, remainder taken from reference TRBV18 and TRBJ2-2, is NAGVMQNPRHLVRRRGQEARLRCSPMKGHSHVYWYRQLPEEGLKFMVYLQKENIIDESGMPKERFSAEFPKEGPSILRIQQVVRGDSAAYFCASSTNLAVTNTGELFFGEGSRLTVL.